Presented here are 18 T cell receptor beta chains from one specimen sequenced in a study of response to subunit inactivated influenza vaccine. From the RT-PCR reads, TCRdb called clonotypes with MiXCR, one entry per CDR3 protein. The sample includes hundreds of thousands of distinct CDR3 sequences, about 14% seen only once; the top ten take 7.5% to 8%. The specimen was PBMCs from blood, collected less than 15 days before vaccination. The source is a man aged 45-65 years who received an inactivated influenza vaccine.

This clonotype turned up a few times. The rearrangement joins TRBV5-1 to TRBJ2-1; 9 positions agree with TRBD1. Germline CDR1 is SGHRS and CDR2 is YFSETQ. The CDR3 loop spans 18 amino acids. Trimming at V came to 1 base and at J to 8 bases, leaving 16 bases not matched to a gene. In DNA, the CDR3 is TGCGCCAGCAGCTTGTTGGCGGCAAGTGGACAGGGGTTTCATGAGCAGTTCTTC. The encoded protein is CASSLLAASGQGFHEQFF. Together with reference TRBV5-1 and TRBJ2-1, the CDR3 gives the full variable domain: KAGVTQTPRYLIKTRGQQVTLSCSPISGHRSVSWYQQTPGQGLQFLFEYFSETQRNKGNFPGRFSGRQFSNSRSEMNVSTLELGDSALYLCASSLLAASGQGFHEQFFGPGTRLTVL.

Many counts were recorded for this clonotype. The chain uses TRBV7-9 and TRBJ1-5, with D perhaps matching TRBD1 (6 bases). V dropped 2 bases and J dropped 1 base, with 6 bases sitting between them. CDR1 and CDR2 (germline): SEHNR, FQNEAQ (reference sequence). This CDR3 contains 14 residues. The CDR3 is CASSLQGSNQPQHF. CDR3 DNA: TGTGCCAGCAGCTTACAGGGGAGCAATCAGCCCCAGCATTTT.

CDR3 nucleotide sequence: TGTGCCAGCAGCGTACTAGCGGGAGACTCCTACAATGAGCAGTTCTTC. Translating it yields CASSVLAGDSYNEQFF. The chain joins TRBV9 to TRBJ2-1, with TRBD2 identical over 10 bases. V lost 1 base, J lost 0 bases, and 1 base stayed unmatched. CDR3 length equals 16 residues. The germline CDR1 and CDR2 sequences are SGDLS and YYNGEE.

This clonotype was recorded many times. This chain joins TRBV6-1 and TRBJ2-7; the D gene is possibly TRBD1 (5 bases). V lost 5 bases and J 1 base, leaving 9 bases between the germline ends. Germline V gene lookup returns CDR1 MNHNS and CDR2 SASEGT. The length of the CDR3 is 13 residues. In nucleotides, the CDR3 is TGTGCCAGCAGTAAGGGGAAATCCTACGAGCAGTACTTC. It yields the protein CASSKGKSYEQYF.

The chain employs TRBV19 and TRBJ1-1, with 9 bases aligning to TRBD1. CDR3 length: 16 residues. Losses at the gene ends were 3 bases for V and 5 bases for J; bases not matched to a gene: 10. CDR1 and CDR2 (germline): LNHDA, SQIVND (reference sequence). The CDR3 protein is CASSILKGQGRTEAFF. The CDR3 nucleotides read TGTGCCAGTAGTATCTTAAAGGGACAGGGACGGACTGAAGCTTTCTTT.

This chain's CDR3 is CSALRGEKLFF. CDR3 in DNA: TGCAGTGCTCTTAGAGGTGAAAAACTGTTTTTT. The chain combines TRBV20-1 with TRBJ1-4; no definite D call. Germline lookup yields CDR1 DFQATT and CDR2 SNEGSKA (reference sequence). The CDR3 spans 11 residues. Trimming took 5 bases from V and 7 from J, leaving 8 bases between them.

V is TRBV4-1 and J is TRBJ2-1; 9 bases line up with TRBD2. Germline V lookup: CDR1 MGHRA, CDR2 YSYEKL. Trimming took 0 bases from V and 6 from J; bases not matched to a gene: 6. This CDR3 has 16 residues. The CDR3 is CASSQDFPSGANEQFF. The CDR3 DNA reads as TGCGCCAGCAGCCAAGATTTCCCTAGCGGGGCCAATGAGCAGTTCTTC.

This clonotype was observed a handful of times. V is TRBV29-1 and J is TRBJ2-3, with 11 bases matching TRBD2. Losses at the gene ends were 7 bases for V and 1 base for J; bases not matched to a gene: 4. This CDR3 contains 14 residues. Germline assignment: CDR1 SQVTM and CDR2 ANQGSEA. The CDR3 sequence is CSGTSGSRTDTQYF. CDR3 nucleotides: TGCAGCGGAACTAGCGGGAGTCGCACAGATACGCAGTATTTT.

This clonotype was seen a handful of times. The CDR3 here is CSVRQGDYGYTF. In DNA, the CDR3 is TGCAGCGTTCGACAGGGTGACTATGGCTACACCTTC. The V call is TRBV29-1, the J call TRBJ1-2, with 7 bases fitting TRBD1. After removal of 5 bases from V and 3 bases from J, the junction contained 3 bases not matched to a gene. Germline V CDR1 and CDR2: SQVTM, ANQGSEA. The CDR3 runs 12 residues.

This chain connects TRBV13 to TRBJ2-3; 7 positions agree with TRBD2. This CDR3 spans 14 amino acids. CDR1 is PRHDT, CDR2 FYEKMQ, per germline (reference sequence). The J segment lost 5 bases and the V segment lost 6 bases, leaving 8 bases of the junction unmatched. The DNA for the CDR3 is TGTGCCAGCAGGGCGGGAGAGCGTCTAGATACGCAGTATTTT. It yields the protein CASRAGERLDTQYF. The whole variable domain, filled in from reference TRBV13 and TRBJ2-3, reads AAGVIQSPRHLIKEKRETATLKCYPIPRHDTVYWYQQGPGQDPQFLISFYEKMQSDKGSIPDRFSAQQFSDYHSELNMSSLELGDSALYFCASRAGERLDTQYFGPGTRLTVL.

At least ten counts were recorded for this clonotype. At one end the junction does not follow the germline gene, possibly because of a read error. V gene TRBV20-1 combines with J gene TRBJ1-1; TRBD1 might be the D (5 bases). The germline V gene has CDR1 DFQATT and CDR2 SNEGSKA (reference sequence). This CDR3 region has 14 residues. Here the CDR3 reads CSARGRQKNTEAFF. The CDR3 region has the DNA TGCAGTGCAAGAGGGAGACAGAAGAACACTGAAGCTTTCTTT.

In this sample, this clonotype turned up a few times. The genes are TRBV29-1 and TRBJ1-5; the D gene is possibly TRBD1 (6 bases). Germline CDR1 SQVTM, CDR2 ANQGSEA. Between the trimmed V and J ends, which lost 4 bases and 5 bases, there was a span of 9 bases. The CDR3 consists of 12 residues. In DNA, the CDR3 is TGCAGCGTTGGGGCAGGGGATCAGCCCCAGCATTTT. Residues: CSVGAGDQPQHF.

The J gene is TRBJ2-1, the V gene TRBV2; 10 bases match TRBD1. Germline CDR1 reads SNHLY; CDR2 reads FYNNEI. There are 16 residues in the CDR3. V lost 2 bases and J lost 3; bases outside the gene matches: 4. The DNA of the CDR3 is TGTGCCAGCAGTGAAAGGGGGGACAGGGGCTACAATGAGCAGTTCTTC. This encodes CASSERGDRGYNEQFF. The complete variable domain, with remaining parts taken from reference TRBV2 and TRBJ2-1, reads EPEVTQTPSHQVTQMGQEVILRCVPISNHLYFYWYRQILGQKVEFLVSFYNNEISEKSEIFDDQFSVERPDGSNFTLKIRSTKLEDSAMYFCASSERGDRGYNEQFFGPGTRLTVL.

J is TRBJ2-1 and V is TRBV4-1; D remains unclear. The V and J ends lost 8 bases and 5 bases respectively, with 10 bases between them. The CDR3 spans 12 residues. CDR1 and CDR2 (germline): MGHRA, YSYEKL. The CDR3 region is CASGVLNNEQFF. CDR3 nucleotide sequence: TGCGCCAGCGGGGTTCTAAACAATGAGCAGTTCTTC.

This clonotype turned up a few times. DNA for the CDR3: TGTGCCAGCTCACCACCTACTAGGGCGGATGAGCAGTTCTTC. Protein sequence: CASSPPTRADEQFF. The chain combines TRBV18 with TRBJ2-1; tentative D call: TRBD2 (5 bases). Germline loops: CDR1 KGHSH, CDR2 LQKENI. CDR3 length: 14 amino acids. V was trimmed by 0 bases and J by 8 bases, leaving 11 bases between them.

This clonotype was seen more than once but under ten times. This chain connects TRBV21-1 to TRBJ2-2; the table's D call, TRBD2, was not checked against the DNA. TRBV21-1 corresponds to a pseudogene. This CDR3 region has 13 residues. CDR3 DNA: TGTGCCAGCAGCAAACCCTCGCCCGGGGAGCTGTTTTTT. It specifies CASSKPSPGELFF.

This clonotype has more than one count but fewer than ten. The V and J genes are TRBV2 and TRBJ2-2, with D perhaps being TRBD1 or TRBD2 (6 bases each). Trimming removed 3 bases from V and 6 bases from J, with 14 bases in between. Germline assignment: CDR1 SNHLY and CDR2 FYNNEI. CDR3 size: 15 residues. Here the CDR3 reads CASSERDSGAGELFF. The CDR3, as DNA: TGTGCCAGCAGTGAGCGGGATTCAGGGGCCGGGGAGCTGTTTTTT.

A few counts support this clonotype. Written as DNA, the CDR3 is TGTGCCAGCAGTTTGAGGGTTTCCTACGAGCAGTACTTC. Translation gives CASSLRVSYEQYF. V usage is TRBV12-3 or TRBV12-4 and J usage is TRBJ2-7; perhaps TRBD2 as D (5 bases). V gave up 3 bases and J gave up 1 base, with 7 bases separating them. The CDR3 is 13 residues long.